The entry that follows covers one T cell receptor beta chain sequence. The authors' processing: Estimated nucleated cell counts came from reference gene primer amplification. The data were produced by immunoSEQ multiplex PCR, yet TCRdb's version contains in-frame clones alone and is incomplete. From that table come the V and J calls and clone size; the DNA was used to work out D and trimming. The sample records a few hundred thousand clones, 75% to 90% being singletons. Between the trimmed V and J ends, which lost 1 base and 6 bases, there was a span of 11 bases. There are 14 residues in the CDR3. CDR1 and CDR2 (germline): LGHDT, YNNKEL (reference sequence). This sample was taken from a study of blood T cell repertoires in COVID-19. Overall study context: Italy, Spain and the United States were the sources of the convalescent and acute COVID-19 samples.

This receptor was obtained from a woman under 40 who had recovered from COVID-19. The sequencing sample was made of PBMCs or T cells enriched from blood (not recorded which). The chain has TRBV3-1 (or the pseudogene TRBV3-2) and TRBJ2-3; D perhaps matches TRBD1 (6 bases). Here the CDR3 DNA reads TGTGCCAGCAGCCAAGGGACAGTCTCCGATACGCAGTATTTT. Its protein is CASSQGTVSDTQYF.